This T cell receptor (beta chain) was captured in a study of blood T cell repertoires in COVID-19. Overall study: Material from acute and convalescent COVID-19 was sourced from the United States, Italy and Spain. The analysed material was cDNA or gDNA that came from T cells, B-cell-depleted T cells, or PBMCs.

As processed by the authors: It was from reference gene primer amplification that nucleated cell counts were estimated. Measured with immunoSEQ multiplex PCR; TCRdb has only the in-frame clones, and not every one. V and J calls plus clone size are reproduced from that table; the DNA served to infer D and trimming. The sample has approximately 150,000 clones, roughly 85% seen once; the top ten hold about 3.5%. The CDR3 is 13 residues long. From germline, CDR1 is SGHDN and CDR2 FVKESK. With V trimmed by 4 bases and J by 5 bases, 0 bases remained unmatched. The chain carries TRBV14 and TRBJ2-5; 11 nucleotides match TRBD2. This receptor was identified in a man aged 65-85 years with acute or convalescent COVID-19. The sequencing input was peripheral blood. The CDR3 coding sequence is TGTGCCAGCAGCCTAGCGGGAGGGGAGACCCAGTACTTC. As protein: CASSLAGGETQYF.